This T cell receptor beta chain was documented in a study of shared clonotypes between healthy human individuals. Germline V gene data show CDR1 as MNHEY and CDR2 as SVGAGI. V was clipped by 2 bases and J by 5 bases; unmatched bases: 10. The CDR3 length is 16 residues. Libraries were prepared by immunoSEQ multiplex PCR; TCRdb keeps only in-frame clonotypes and omits some of them. The repertoire holds millions of clones, more than 85% seen once, with about 0.37% in the top ten. About this clone: What it recognizes is unknown.

Study-level findings and limits: Among several donors, roughly 5% of naive CD4 clonotypes were found in common. Relative to memory subsets, naive subsets generally showed larger estimated richness.

The TCR comes from a man aged 18 to 35 in good health. Some clones in this sample may be carry-over from other donors' samples. Sequencing was carried out using naive CD4+ T cells from PBMCs. The subset is: CD45RA+ positively selected. V is TRBV6-5 and J is TRBJ1-1; 8 bases are a match to TRBD1. For the CDR3, the DNA is TGTGCCAGCAGTTACGGGGGTTCAGGGGGCGTTACTGAAGCTTTCTTT. Translating gives CASSYGGSGGVTEAFF.